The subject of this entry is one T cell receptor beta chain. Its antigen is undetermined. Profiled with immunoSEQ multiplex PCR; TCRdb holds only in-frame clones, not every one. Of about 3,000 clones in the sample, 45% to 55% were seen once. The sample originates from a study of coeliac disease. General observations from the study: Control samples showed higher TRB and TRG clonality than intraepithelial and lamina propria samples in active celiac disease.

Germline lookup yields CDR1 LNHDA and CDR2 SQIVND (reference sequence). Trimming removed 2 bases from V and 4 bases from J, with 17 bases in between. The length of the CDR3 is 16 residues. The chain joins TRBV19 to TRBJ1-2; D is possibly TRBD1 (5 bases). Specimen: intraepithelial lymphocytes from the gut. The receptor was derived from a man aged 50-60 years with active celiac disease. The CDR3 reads CASSILGSWGSYGYTF. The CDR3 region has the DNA TGTGCCAGTAGTATATTGGGCTCTTGGGGCAGCTATGGCTACACCTTC.